These 14 T cell receptor beta chains were sequenced from one sample in a study of lymphopenia after photon versus proton radiotherapy. Profiled with immunoSEQ multiplex PCR; TCRdb holds only in-frame clones, not every one. The sample lists some 30,000 clones, roughly nine tenths occurring once. The sequencing used peripheral blood, collected from a patient treated with photon-based radiotherapy. These TCRs come from a woman aged 50 to 60 with pancreatic cancer.

The rearrangement links TRBV9 to TRBJ2-3, with 13 bases lining up with TRBD2. Losses at the gene ends were 4 bases for V and 0 bases for J; bases not matched to a gene: 8. Germline V gives CDR1 SGDLS, CDR2 YYNGEE. The length of the CDR3 is 18 residues. The CDR3 protein is CASSPWGTSGTSTDTQYF. DNA of the CDR3: TGTGCCAGCAGCCCATGGGGGACTAGCGGGACAAGCACAGATACGCAGTATTTT.

The chain uses TRBV5-4 and TRBJ2-1; 11 nucleotides agree with TRBD2. There are 17 residues in the CDR3. V shed 5 bases and J 0 bases; nucleotides not matched to a gene: 7. Germline V lookup: CDR1 SGHNT, CDR2 YYREEE (reference sequence). This CDR3 reads CASRPGLAGTSYNEQFF. The CDR3 DNA is TGTGCCAGCAGACCCGGACTAGCGGGTACCTCCTACAATGAGCAGTTCTTC.

The V call is TRBV28, the J call TRBJ2-7; D is undetermined. The V and J ends lost 3 bases and 3 bases respectively, with 9 bases between them. The CDR3 loop spans 13 amino acids. Germline V lookup: CDR1 MDHEN, CDR2 SYDVKM. This chain's CDR3 is CASSFGPVYEQYF. CDR3 nucleotides: TGTGCCAGCAGTTTCGGACCAGTCTACGAGCAGTACTTC.

The rearrangement uses TRBV27 and TRBJ1-2; TRBD1 is a possible D gene (5 bases). Trimming removed 2 bases from V and 0 bases from J, with 16 bases in between. Germline lookup yields CDR1 MNHEY and CDR2 SMNVEV (reference sequence). The CDR3 totals 17 residues. The CDR3 DNA reads TGTGCCAGCAGTTTAAGACCCCTCGCGACAGCTAACTATGGCTACACCTTC. Translated: CASSLRPLATANYGYTF.

The V and J genes are TRBV2 and TRBJ2-7, with D possibly being TRBD1 (6 bases). V shed 2 bases and J shed 1 base, with 12 bases lying between them. The CDR3 runs to 15 residues. CDR1 and CDR2 from the germline V gene are SNHLY and FYNNEI. CDR3 coding DNA: TGTGCCAGCAGTGAAACACAGGGCCTATCCTACGAGCAGTACTTC. As protein: CASSETQGLSYEQYF.

The chain recombines TRBV4-1 with TRBJ1-1, with D perhaps TRBD1 (5 bases). The germline V and J ends were trimmed by 7 bases and 2 bases, with 17 bases remaining between them. CDR1 is MGHRA and CDR2 is YSYEKL in the germline V gene. The CDR3 contains 15 residues. Here the CDR3 reads CASTSERGGNTEAFF. Written as DNA, the CDR3 is TGCGCCAGCACTTCCGAAAGGGGAGGTAACACTGAAGCTTTCTTT.

This chain uses TRBV6-6 with TRBJ2-5; 8 nucleotides line up with TRBD2. Germline assignment: CDR1 MNHNY and CDR2 SVGAGI (reference sequence). The CDR3 length is 15 residues. V lost 2 bases to trimming and J lost 5 bases; unmatched junction nucleotides: 7. The CDR3 DNA is TGTGCCAGCAGTTACCGGGCGGGGGGCGGTGAGACCCAGTACTTC. It yields the protein CASSYRAGGGETQYF.

The chain carries TRBV7-2 and TRBJ1-5; D is ambiguous. The length of the CDR3 is 15 residues. The V end was cut by 5 bases, the J end by 4 bases, with 15 bases between. Germline V gene data show CDR1 as SGHTA and CDR2 as FQGNSA. This chain's CDR3 is CASSQNGRYNQPQHF. CDR3 in DNA: TGTGCCAGCAGCCAAAATGGACGGTATAATCAGCCCCAGCATTTT.

The rearrangement links TRBV7-8 to TRBJ1-1; D is possibly TRBD1 (5 bases). Germline V gene sequence: CDR1 SGHVS, CDR2 FQNEAQ. V gave up 4 bases and J gave up 6 bases, with 15 bases separating them. The CDR3 contains 14 residues. The chain's CDR3 is CASSSRVFSSEAFF. The CDR3 DNA sequence: TGTGCCAGCAGCTCCAGGGTTTTCTCGTCTGAAGCTTTCTTT.

V gene TRBV5-1 combines with J gene TRBJ1-2; no reliable D call. The CDR3 has 15 amino acids. Deletions cut 5 bases from V and 0 bases from J, with 14 bases between. CDR1 SGHRS and CDR2 YFSETQ come from the germline V gene. Here the CDR3 DNA reads TGCGCCAGCAGACCGCTCTTGGGGTCTAACTATGGCTACACCTTC. This codes for CASRPLLGSNYGYTF.

This chain connects TRBV29-1 to TRBJ2-7; TRBD1 is a possible D gene (6 bases). From germline, CDR1 is SQVTM and CDR2 ANQGSEA. Deletions cut 3 bases from V and 0 bases from J, with 12 bases between. The CDR3 has 14 residues. This chain's CDR3 is CSVDAGDNSYEQYF. DNA for the CDR3: TGCAGCGTTGATGCAGGGGACAACTCCTACGAGCAGTACTTC.

The rearrangement links TRBV10-1 to TRBJ2-1, with 7 bases aligning to TRBD2. The length of the CDR3 is 15 residues. V gave up 6 bases and J gave up 7 bases; unmatched junction bases: 12. Germline V gene data show CDR1 as WNHNN and CDR2 as SYGVQD (reference sequence). CDR3: CASSNWTSGTNEQFF. The DNA for the CDR3 is TGCGCCAGCAGCAACTGGACTAGTGGGACGAATGAGCAGTTCTTC.

The chain uses TRBV4-2 and TRBJ2-3; TRBD2 matches at 8 bases. V shed 5 bases, J shed 0 bases, and the junction held 16 bases outside the gene matches. Germline V gene sequence: CDR1 LGHNA, CDR2 YNFKEQ. This CDR3 has 19 amino acids. CDR3 coding DNA: TGTGCCAGCAGCGAGACCGCTAGCGGGTTTAGCCCTAGCACAGATACGCAGTATTTT. It codes for CASSETASGFSPSTDTQYF.

V gene TRBV27 combines with J gene TRBJ2-7, with 9 bases fitting TRBD2. Germline V lookup: CDR1 MNHEY, CDR2 SMNVEV (reference sequence). With 2 bases clipped from V and 5 bases from J, the junction kept 7 bases outside the gene matches. The length of the CDR3 is 15 residues. DNA for the CDR3: TGTGCCAGCAGTTTAACCCTCGGACTAGCGCACGAGCAGTACTTC. Its protein product is CASSLTLGLAHEQYF.